This TCR beta chain was documented in a study of T cells after yellow fever vaccination (dated by TCRdb to the late 2010s). For context, the study as a whole: The SMART-Seq v4 Ultra Low Input RNA kit was used to prepare libraries from fractions with low cell numbers. To follow T-cell clones before and after primary and booster YFV17D yellow fever vaccination, bulk TCR alpha and beta repertoires were sequenced over time. Two healthy male donors made up the cohort, one aged 18 to 29 years and the other aged 30 to 40 years. Blood was collected at multiple timepoints before and after primary and secondary immunization, and bulk PBMC replicates and cell subsets were isolated. Beyond this particular receptor, the publication reports: Because the study included only a couple of donors, the extent to which the findings can be generalized is limited. After the booster, most of the clones that had expanded following primary vaccination were detected again (96% of CD4 and 80% to 90% of CD8), which suggests that memory was broadly maintained. A small fraction of clonotypes appeared in both the CD4 and CD8 compartments, likely as a result of convergent recombination. Compared with the primary T-cell response, the secondary T-cell response was faster but weaker, reaching its peak on day 5 rather than on day 15. FACS-sorted repertoires could contain abundant contaminating clonotypes from the bulk population, so computational filtering was required.

The sample's treatment or condition, from its label and the paper: live attenuated yellow fever vaccine strain. At each blood-draw timepoint, two biological replicates of bulk PBMCs were obtained. A standard Ficoll-Paque protocol was used to isolate PBMCs from peripheral blood. RNA was extracted with TriZol from bulk PBMCs, CD4 and CD8 fractions, and dextramer-positive and dextramer-negative fractions. The V and J ends are trimmed by 9 bases and 15 bases, leaving 13 bases between them. The CDR3 sequence holds 9 residues, the cysteine and phenylalanine included. Just CDR3 DNA is preserved here, 27 bases in frame from base 1. CDR1 and CDR2, per the germline V gene (reference sequence), are SGHKS and YYEKEE. There are a few counts of this clonotype. Its binding antigen is unknown. No much larger clonotype is one base removed from it; base qualities were not supplied. TCR cDNA was made using 5'RACE template switching, a step that added a universal primer site and unique molecular identifiers. cDNA synthesis was primed from both the TCR alpha and TCR beta constant segments. Library amplification involved two PCR steps, and the second step added sample barcodes and sequencing adapters. Libraries were sequenced on Illumina HiSeq 2500 (2x100 bp) or NovaSeq (2x150 bp). In the source study's methods: MIGEC was used to demultiplex reads and collapse the reads into UMI consensus sequences, and MiXCR was used for V(D)J alignment. Vaccine-responding clonotypes were defined with edgeR using replicate PBMC samples, requiring FDR below 0.01 and a log2 fold change above 5 up to day 15. Each bulk clonotype received a CD4 or CD8 identity based on whether the sequenced CD4 or CD8 repertoire contained that clonotype at higher abundance. TCRdb applied fastp at Q25 and MiXCR to the public reads, then kept only in-frame beta chains. Rows with one shared CDR3 protein collapse into an entry with the most common genes and DNA. TCRdb's processing, not the study's, gives the V and J calls here. Within this sample are 500,000 to 650,000 distinct CDR3 sequences, with about 13% of them counted one time only. Of the sample, over 12% falls within the top ten clones.

The TCR was taken from a young man who received the YFV17D yellow fever vaccine. This chain is built from TRBV5-5 and TRBJ2-1; the D gene is tentatively TRBD1 or TRBD2, each matching 5 bases. This material consisted of PBMCs, taken on the day of the yellow fever booster vaccination. CDR3 loop: CATGEGLFF. DNA sequence: TGTGCCACCGGAGAGGGGTTGTTCTTC.